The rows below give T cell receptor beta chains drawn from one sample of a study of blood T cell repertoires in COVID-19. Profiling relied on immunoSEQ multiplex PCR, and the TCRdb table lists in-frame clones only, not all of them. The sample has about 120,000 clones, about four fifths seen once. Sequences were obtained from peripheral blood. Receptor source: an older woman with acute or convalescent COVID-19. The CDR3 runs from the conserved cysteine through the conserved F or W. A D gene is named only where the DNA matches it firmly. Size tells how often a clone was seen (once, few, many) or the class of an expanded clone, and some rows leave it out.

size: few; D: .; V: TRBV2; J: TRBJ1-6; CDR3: CASSPRGGDGNSPLHF; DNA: TGTGCCAGCAGCCCTCGCGGGGGAGACGGTAATTCACCCCTCCACTTT
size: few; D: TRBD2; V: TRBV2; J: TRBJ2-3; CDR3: CASSDWDYPLRPDTQYF; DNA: TGTGCCAGCAGTGATTGGGACTACCCCCTCCGCCCAGATACGCAGTATTTT
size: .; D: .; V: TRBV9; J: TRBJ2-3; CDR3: CASSSRLATDTQYF; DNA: TGTGCCAGCAGCTCGAGGCTAGCCACAGATACGCAGTATTTT
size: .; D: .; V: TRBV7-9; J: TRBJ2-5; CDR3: CASSAGAARETQYF; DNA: TGTGCCAGCAGCGCCGGAGCGGCGCGAGAGACCCAGTACTTC
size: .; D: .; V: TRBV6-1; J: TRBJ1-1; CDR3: CASSTEGDTEAFF; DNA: TGTGCCAGCAGTACCGAAGGGGATACTGAAGCTTTCTTT
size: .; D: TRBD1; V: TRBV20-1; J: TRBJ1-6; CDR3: CSASRGQGGSPLHF; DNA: TGCAGTGCTAGTAGAGGACAGGGGGGTTCACCCCTCCACTTT
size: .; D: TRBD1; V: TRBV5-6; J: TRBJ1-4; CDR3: CASSFLFRQGSTNEKLFF; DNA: TGTGCCAGCAGCTTTCTCTTCCGACAGGGCTCGACTAATGAAAAACTGTTTTTT
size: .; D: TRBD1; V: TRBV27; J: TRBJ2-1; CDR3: CASSYDRGSYEQFF; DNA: TGTGCCAGCAGTTACGACAGGGGGAGCTATGAGCAGTTCTTC
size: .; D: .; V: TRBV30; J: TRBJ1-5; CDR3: CAWNPGSRNRDQPQHF; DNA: TGTGCCTGGAACCCGGGGAGCAGGAATAGAGATCAGCCCCAGCATTTT
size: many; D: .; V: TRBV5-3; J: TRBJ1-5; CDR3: CARSLAPGQPQHF; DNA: TGTGCCAGAAGCTTGGCCCCAGGACAGCCCCAGCATTTT
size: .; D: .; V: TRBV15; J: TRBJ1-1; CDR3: CATSRDWGPNTEAFF; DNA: TGTGCCACCAGCAGAGATTGGGGCCCGAACACTGAAGCTTTCTTT
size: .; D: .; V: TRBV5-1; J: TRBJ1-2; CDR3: CASSLATGGFDYGYTF; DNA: TGCGCCAGCAGCTTGGCCACTGGAGGGTTCGACTATGGCTACACCTTC
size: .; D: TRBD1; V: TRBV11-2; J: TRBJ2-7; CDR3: CASSLDGGTGFVHEQYF; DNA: TGTGCCAGCAGCTTAGATGGGGGGACAGGGTTCGTGCACGAGCAGTACTTC
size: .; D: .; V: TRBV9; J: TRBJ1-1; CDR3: CASSAREGGEAFF; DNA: TGTGCCAGCAGCGCGAGGGAAGGCGGTGAAGCTTTCTTT
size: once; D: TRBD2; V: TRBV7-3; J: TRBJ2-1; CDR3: CASSPSGSSYNEQFF; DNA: TGTGCCAGCAGCCCTAGCGGCAGCTCCTACAATGAGCAGTTCTTC
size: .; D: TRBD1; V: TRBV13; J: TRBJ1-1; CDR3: CASSSTRGLTPMNTEAFF; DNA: TGTGCCAGCAGCTCAACGAGGGGGCTGACCCCCATGAACACTGAAGCTTTCTTT
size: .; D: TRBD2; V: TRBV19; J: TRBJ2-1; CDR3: CASSMRGGAVEQFF; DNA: TGTGCCAGTAGTATGCGCGGGGGGGCCGTTGAGCAGTTCTTC
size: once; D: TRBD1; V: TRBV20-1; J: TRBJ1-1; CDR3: CSAKTGDDAFF; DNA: TGCAGTGCTAAAACAGGGGATGACGCTTTCTTT
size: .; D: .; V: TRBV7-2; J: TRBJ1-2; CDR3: CASSLLSTSYGYTF; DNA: TGTGCCAGCAGCTTATTATCCACGAGCTATGGCTACACCTTC
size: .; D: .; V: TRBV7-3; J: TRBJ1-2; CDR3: CASSSSGDNYGYTF; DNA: TGTGCCAGCAGCTCCTCAGGGGATAACTATGGCTACACCTTC
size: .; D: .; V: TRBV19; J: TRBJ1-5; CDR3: CASSIWQGDQPQHF; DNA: TGTGCCAGTAGTATATGGCAGGGCGATCAGCCCCAGCATTTT
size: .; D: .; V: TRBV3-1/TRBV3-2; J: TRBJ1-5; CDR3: CASIVDQPQHF; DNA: TGTGCCAGCATCGTAGATCAGCCCCAGCATTTT
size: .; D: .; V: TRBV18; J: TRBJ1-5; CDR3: CASSPQGDQPQHF; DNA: TGTGCCAGCTCACCACAAGGGGATCAGCCCCAGCATTTT
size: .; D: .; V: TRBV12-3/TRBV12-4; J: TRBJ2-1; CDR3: CASSPQSYNEQFF; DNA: TGTGCCAGCAGTCCCCAATCCTACAATGAGCAGTTCTTC
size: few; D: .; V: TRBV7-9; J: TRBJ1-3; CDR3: CASSPVNTIYF; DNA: TGTGCCAGCAGCCCTGTTAACACCATATATTTT
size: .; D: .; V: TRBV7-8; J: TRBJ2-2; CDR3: CASSPGTYDTGELFF; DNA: TGTGCCAGCAGCCCCGGGACATATGACACCGGGGAGCTGTTTTTT
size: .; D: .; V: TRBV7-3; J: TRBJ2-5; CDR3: CASSLLGIGGETQYF; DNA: TGTGCCAGCAGCTTATTAGGGATAGGGGGAGAGACCCAGTACTTC
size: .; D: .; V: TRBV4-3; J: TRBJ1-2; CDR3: CASSQVTANYGYTF; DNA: TGCGCCAGCAGCCAAGTTACAGCTAACTATGGCTACACCTTC
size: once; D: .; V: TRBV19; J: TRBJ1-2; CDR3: CASSISGPPAPYGYTF; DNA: TGTGCCAGTAGTATAAGCGGGCCCCCGGCCCCGTATGGCTACACCTTC
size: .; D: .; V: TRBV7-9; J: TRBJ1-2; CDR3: CASSGSYGYTF; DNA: TGTGCCAGCAGCGGGAGCTACGGCTACACCTTC
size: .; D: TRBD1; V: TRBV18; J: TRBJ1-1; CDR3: CASSQRQGVSTEAFF; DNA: TGTGCCAGCTCCCAAAGACAGGGGGTAAGCACTGAAGCTTTCTTT
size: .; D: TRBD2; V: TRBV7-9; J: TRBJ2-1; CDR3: CASSWGAGGLDEQFF; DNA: TGTGCCAGCAGCTGGGGAGCGGGGGGGCTTGATGAGCAGTTCTTC
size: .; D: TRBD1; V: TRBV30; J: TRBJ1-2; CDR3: CAWSRGGQGHYGYTF; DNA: TGTGCCTGGAGTCGGGGGGGACAGGGGCACTATGGCTACACCTTC
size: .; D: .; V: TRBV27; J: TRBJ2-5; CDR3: CASRPIDRPQETQYF; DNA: TGTGCCAGCAGACCTATTGACAGGCCCCAAGAGACCCAGTACTTC
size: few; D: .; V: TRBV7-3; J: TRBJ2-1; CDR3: CASSLSRGYEQFF; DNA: TGTGCCAGCAGCTTGTCGAGGGGGTATGAGCAGTTCTTC
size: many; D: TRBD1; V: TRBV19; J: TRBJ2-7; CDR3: CASSSGQGASYEQYF; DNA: TGTGCCAGTAGTAGCGGACAGGGTGCTTCCTACGAGCAGTACTTC
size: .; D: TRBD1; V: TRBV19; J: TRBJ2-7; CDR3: CASSAGTGGFEQYF; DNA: TGTGCCAGTAGTGCCGGGACAGGGGGCTTCGAGCAGTACTTC
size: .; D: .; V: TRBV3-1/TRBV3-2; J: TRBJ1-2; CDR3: CASSQHQGSYGYTF; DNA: TGTGCCAGCAGCCAACACCAGGGGTCCTATGGCTACACCTTC
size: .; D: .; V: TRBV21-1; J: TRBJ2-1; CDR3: CASSKAGQGANNEQFF; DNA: TGTGCCAGCAGCAAAGCGGGACAGGGGGCTAATAATGAGCAGTTCTTC
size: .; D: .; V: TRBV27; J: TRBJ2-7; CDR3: CASSFLEARSEQYF; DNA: TGTGCCAGCAGTTTTCTTGAGGCCCGGTCCGAGCAGTACTTC
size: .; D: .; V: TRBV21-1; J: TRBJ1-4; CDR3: CASSKLVFPPNNEKLFF; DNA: TGTGCCAGCAGCAAACTAGTCTTCCCCCCAAATAATGAAAAACTGTTTTTT
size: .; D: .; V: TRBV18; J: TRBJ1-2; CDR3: CASSLSGDSYGYTF; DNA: TGTGCCAGCTCACTATCCGGAGACAGCTATGGCTACACCTTC